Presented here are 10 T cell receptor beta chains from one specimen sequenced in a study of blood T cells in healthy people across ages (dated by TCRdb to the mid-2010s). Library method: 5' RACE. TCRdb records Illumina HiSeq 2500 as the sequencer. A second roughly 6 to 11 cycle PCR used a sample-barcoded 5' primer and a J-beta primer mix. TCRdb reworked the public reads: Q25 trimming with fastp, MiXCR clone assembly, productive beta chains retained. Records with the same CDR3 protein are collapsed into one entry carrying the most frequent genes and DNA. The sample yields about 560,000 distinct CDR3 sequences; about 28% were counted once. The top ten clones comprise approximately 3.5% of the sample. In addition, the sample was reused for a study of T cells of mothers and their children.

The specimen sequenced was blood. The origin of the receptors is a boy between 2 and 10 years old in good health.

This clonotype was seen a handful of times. DNA for the CDR3: TGCAGCGGAACCAGGGGGCGGAGGTCAGATGAGCAGTTCTTC. Its translation: CSGTRGRRSDEQFF. This chain joins TRBV29-1 and TRBJ2-1; 8 nucleotides agree with TRBD1. Germline CDR1 SQVTM, CDR2 ANQGSEA. The CDR3 extends over 14 amino acids. The trim removed 7 bases at V and 8 bases at J, leaving 13 bases unmatched.

The CDR3 bases are TGTGCCAGCAGTGACTCCGGGCCCTTCAATGAGCAGTTCTTC. Translated, it gives CASSDSGPFNEQFF. The chain carries TRBV25-1 and TRBJ2-1; D remains unclear. V dropped 3 bases and J dropped 6 bases, with 12 bases sitting between them. The germline CDR1 and CDR2 sequences are MGHDK and SYGVNS. The CDR3 runs to 14 residues.

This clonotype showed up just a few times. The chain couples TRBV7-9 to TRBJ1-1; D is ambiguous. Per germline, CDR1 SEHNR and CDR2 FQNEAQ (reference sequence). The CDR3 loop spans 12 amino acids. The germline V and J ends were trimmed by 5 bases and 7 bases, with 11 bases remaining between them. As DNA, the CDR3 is TGTGCCAGCAGCCTCGGATCGGGTGAAGCTTTCTTT. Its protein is CASSLGSGEAFF. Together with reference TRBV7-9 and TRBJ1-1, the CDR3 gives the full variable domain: DTGVSQNPRHKITKRGQNVTFRCDPISEHNRLYWYRQTLGQGPEFLTYFQNEAQLEKSRLLSDRFSAERPKGSFSTLEIQRTEQGDSAMYLCASSLGSGEAFFGQGTRLTVV.

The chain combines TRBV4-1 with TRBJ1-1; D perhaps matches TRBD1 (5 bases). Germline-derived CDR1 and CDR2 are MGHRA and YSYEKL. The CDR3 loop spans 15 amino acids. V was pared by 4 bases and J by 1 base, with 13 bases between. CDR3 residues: CASSLGTFSNTEAFF. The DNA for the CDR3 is TGCGCCAGCAGCCTTGGGACTTTTTCGAACACTGAAGCTTTCTTT.

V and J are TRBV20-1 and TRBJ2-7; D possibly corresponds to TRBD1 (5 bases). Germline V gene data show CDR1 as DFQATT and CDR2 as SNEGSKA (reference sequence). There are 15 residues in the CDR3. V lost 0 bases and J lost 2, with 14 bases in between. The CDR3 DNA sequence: TGCAGTGCTAGAGATCGAGCAGGGTCCGCCTACGAGCAGTACTTC. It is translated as CSARDRAGSAYEQYF.

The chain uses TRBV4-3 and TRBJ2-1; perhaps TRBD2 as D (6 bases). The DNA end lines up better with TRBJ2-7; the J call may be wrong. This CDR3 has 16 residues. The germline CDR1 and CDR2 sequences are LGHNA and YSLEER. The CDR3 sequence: CASSQEYLATNYEQYV. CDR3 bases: TGCGCCAGCAGCCAAGAATACCTAGCGACGAACTACGAGCAGTACGTC.

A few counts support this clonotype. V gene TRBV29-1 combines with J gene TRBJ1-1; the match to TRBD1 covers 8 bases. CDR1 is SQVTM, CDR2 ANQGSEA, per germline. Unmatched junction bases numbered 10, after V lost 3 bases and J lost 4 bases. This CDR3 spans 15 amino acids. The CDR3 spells CSVDWQGASITEAFF. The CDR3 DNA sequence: TGCAGCGTTGATTGGCAGGGGGCGAGTATCACTGAAGCTTTCTTT. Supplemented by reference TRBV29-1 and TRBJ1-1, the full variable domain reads SAVISQKPSRDICQRGTSLTIQCQVDSQVTMMFWYRQQPGQSLTLIATANQGSEATYESGFVIDKFPISRPNLTFSTLTVSNMSPEDSSIYLCSVDWQGASITEAFFGQGTRLTVV.

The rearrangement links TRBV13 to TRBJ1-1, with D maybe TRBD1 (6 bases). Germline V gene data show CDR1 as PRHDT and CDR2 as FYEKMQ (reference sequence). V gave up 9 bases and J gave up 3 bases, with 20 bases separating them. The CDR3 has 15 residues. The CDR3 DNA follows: TGTGCCAGTCTGTTCGTGGCGGGACACCACACTGAAGCTTTCTTT. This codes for CASLFVAGHHTEAFF.

The CDR3 bases are TGTGCCAGCAGCGGATCACCGGGACTAGCGTGGACAGATACGCAGTATTTT. Amino acids: CASSGSPGLAWTDTQYF. The chain recombines TRBV7-9 with TRBJ2-3; 10 nucleotides align to TRBD2. The CDR3 runs 17 residues. V was pared by 5 bases and J by 3 bases, with 11 bases of the junction left unmatched. Germline V gene data show CDR1 as SEHNR and CDR2 as FQNEAQ (reference sequence).

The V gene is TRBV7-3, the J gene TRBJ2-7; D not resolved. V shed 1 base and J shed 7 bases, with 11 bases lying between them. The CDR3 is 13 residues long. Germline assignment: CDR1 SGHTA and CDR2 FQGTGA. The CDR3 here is CASSLKPALEQYF. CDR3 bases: TGTGCCAGCAGCTTAAAACCCGCTCTGGAGCAGTACTTC.